One sample yielded the 26 T cell receptor beta chains listed below, sequenced in a study of a mutant IDH1 vaccine in newly diagnosed glioma. Generated by immunoSEQ multiplex PCR, the TCRdb table keeps only in-frame clones and is missing some. This table holds some 70,000 clones, approximately 84% found once. Time point reported: week 23, last vaccination. Doses consisted of 300 ug of mutant IDH1 20-mer peptide each, paired with topical imiquimod. For these receptors, no antigen is known. Sequencing used PBMCs, obtained from a glioma patient whose treatment included an IDH1 peptide vaccine. The receptor set was obtained from a man aged 18 to 35 with glioma.

The CDR3: CAWSAPTVVRYEQYF. CDR3 DNA sequence: TGTGCCTGGAGTGCCCCGACAGTTGTTCGATACGAGCAGTACTTC. V and J are TRBV30 and TRBJ2-7; a weak D match, TRBD1 (5 bases). The germline gives CDR1 GTSNPN, CDR2 SVGIG (reference sequence). Trimming pared 1 base from V and 4 bases from J, leaving 17 bases between. This CDR3 is built from 15 residues.

This chain joins TRBV27 and TRBJ2-7; D is possibly TRBD1 (6 bases). CDR3 size: 14 residues. CDR1 and CDR2 from the germline V gene are MNHEY and SMNVEV (reference sequence). Trimming shortened V by 4 bases and J by 1 base, and 11 bases separated the two germline ends. The CDR3: CASSSPTGSYEQYF. The DNA for the CDR3 is TGTGCCAGCAGTTCCCCCACAGGGTCCTACGAGCAGTACTTC.

Concerning this clone: At one boundary the junction diverges from the germline segment, which might be a read error. V is TRBV7-7 and J is TRBJ2-2, with 13 bases fitting TRBD2. This CDR3 region has 18 residues. Germline CDR1 reads SSHAT; CDR2 reads FNYEAQ (reference sequence). CDR3: CASSPTSGGDMNTGELFF. The DNA of the CDR3 is TGTGCTAGCAGCCCTACTAGCGGGGGGGATATGAACACCGGGGAGCTGTTTTTT. Based on the CDR3 plus reference TRBV7-7 and TRBJ2-2, the full variable domain is GAGVSQSPRYKVTKRGQDVTLRCDPISSHATLYWYQQALGQGPEFLTYFNYEAQPDKSGLPSDRFSAERPEGSISTLTIQRTEQRDSAMYRCASSPTSGGDMNTGELFFGEGSRLTVL.

The chain joins TRBV7-2 to TRBJ1-5; D call uncertain. The germline gives CDR1 SGHTA, CDR2 FQGNSA. Trimming removed 1 base from V and 4 bases from J, with 5 bases in between. The CDR3 extends over 13 amino acids. The CDR3 DNA reads TGTGCCAGCAGCTTAGGGGTAAATCAGCCCCAGCATTTT. Amino acid sequence: CASSLGVNQPQHF. Using reference TRBV7-2 and TRBJ1-5 for the parts outside the CDR3, the full variable domain is GAGVSQSPSNKVTEKGKDVELRCDPISGHTALYWYRQSLGQGLEFLIYFQGNSAPDKSGLPSDRFSAERTGGSVSTLTIQRTQQEDSAVYLCASSLGVNQPQHFGDGTRLSIL.

This clone was detected a few times. This rearrangement joins TRBV12-5 to TRBJ1-6; D is ambiguous. In germline, CDR1 is LGHNT, CDR2 FRNRAP. The CDR3 totals 14 residues. V dropped 0 bases and J dropped 10 bases, with 10 bases sitting between them. CDR3 residues: CASGLVGSGSPLHF. DNA for the CDR3: TGTGCTAGTGGTTTGGTAGGCAGCGGATCACCCCTCCACTTT.

J is TRBJ1-1 and V is TRBV10-2; weak D call: TRBD1 (6 bases). The CDR3 length is 14 residues. V was shortened by 6 bases and J by 0 bases, with 11 bases between the two germline ends. Looked up from germline, CDR1 is WSHSY and CDR2 is SAAADI. The CDR3 sequence is CASREGQMNTEAFF. The CDR3 bases are TGCGCCAGCAGGGAAGGACAGATGAACACTGAAGCTTTCTTT.

The chain carries TRBV5-1 and TRBJ2-1; TRBD1 matches at 9 bases. Germline V gives CDR1 SGHRS, CDR2 YFSETQ. The junction had 6 bases not matched to a gene; V was cut back by 4 bases and J by 4 bases. The CDR3 has 15 amino acids. The CDR3 protein is CASSLPGTGYNEQFF. Written as DNA, the CDR3 is TGCGCCAGCAGCCTCCCCGGGACAGGGTACAATGAGCAGTTCTTC.

This chain uses TRBV7-2 with TRBJ2-7; D is perhaps TRBD1 (6 bases). CDR3 size: 14 residues. Trimming removed 3 bases from V and 2 bases from J, with 11 bases in between. Germline V gene data show CDR1 as SGHTA and CDR2 as FQGNSA. The CDR3 here is CASSFYTGPYEQYF. The CDR3 DNA reads as TGTGCCAGCAGCTTTTACACAGGGCCCTACGAGCAGTACTTC.

This clone was counted a single time. The chain links TRBV2 to TRBJ2-2, with D maybe TRBD2 (5 bases). In germline, CDR1 is SNHLY, CDR2 FYNNEI. CDR3 size: 15 residues. Between the trimmed V and J ends, which lost 4 bases and 10 bases, there was a span of 19 bases. Here the CDR3 reads CASSVFMTIPAELFF. CDR3 DNA sequence: TGTGCCAGCAGTGTTTTTATGACTATTCCTGCGGAGCTGTTTTTT.

The CDR3 protein is CASRPYGGAGGYTF. The DNA for the CDR3 is TGTGCCAGCAGACCCTATGGGGGCGCGGGAGGCTACACCTTC. This chain links TRBV27 with TRBJ1-2; TRBD1 might be the D (6 bases). The CDR3 extends over 14 amino acids. Germline V gene data show CDR1 as MNHEY and CDR2 as SMNVEV (reference sequence). Trimming shortened V by 6 bases and J by 8 bases, and 19 bases separated the two germline ends.

V gene TRBV19 combines with J gene TRBJ2-7; possibly TRBD1 for D (6 bases). CDR1 is LNHDA, CDR2 SQIVND, per germline (reference sequence). The CDR3 consists of 18 residues. V gave up 0 bases and J gave up 3 bases, with 21 bases separating them. CDR3 nucleotides: TGTGCCAGTAGTATAGACAAGAACAGGGCCAACCTTCGCTACGAGCAGTACTTC. Amino acids: CASSIDKNRANLRYEQYF.

V and J are TRBV4-2 and TRBJ2-7; D tentatively fits TRBD1 or TRBD2 (7 bases each). The CDR3 extends over 15 amino acids. Germline CDR1 and CDR2: LGHNA and YNFKEQ. Trimming left V 4 bases short and J 3 bases short, with 16 bases between. In nucleotides, the CDR3 is TGTGCCAGCAGCCCCCCAGGGGGGGCCCTCTACGAGCAGTACTTC. This encodes CASSPPGGALYEQYF.

V usage is TRBV15 and J usage is TRBJ1-2, with no clear D. The CDR3 has 13 residues. Germline loops: CDR1 LNHNV, CDR2 YYDKDF (reference sequence). V was trimmed by 5 bases and J by 5 bases, leaving 12 bases between them. CDR3 amino acids: CATSSNGGYGYTF. CDR3 nucleotides: TGTGCCACCAGCTCGAACGGCGGGTATGGCTACACCTTC.

The rearrangement joins TRBV7-2 to TRBJ2-4; D call uncertain. Trimming shortened V by 4 bases and J by 7 bases, and 11 bases separated the two germline ends. In germline, CDR1 is SGHTA, CDR2 FQGNSA. CDR3 length: 13 amino acids. CDR3: CASSSTTRNIQYF. The CDR3 DNA follows: TGTGCCAGCAGCTCGACGACCCGGAACATTCAGTACTTC.

The V and J genes are TRBV19 and TRBJ1-2; the match to TRBD1 covers 9 bases. With 9 bases clipped from V and 2 bases from J, the junction kept 7 bases outside the gene matches. CDR1 is LNHDA, CDR2 SQIVND, per germline (reference sequence). The CDR3 runs 14 residues. CDR3 loop: CASRDRGGNYGYTF. DNA of the CDR3: TGTGCCAGCAGAGACAGGGGGGGGAACTATGGCTACACCTTC.

This rearrangement joins TRBV7-2 to TRBJ2-3; 9 nucleotides match TRBD2. The CDR3 covers 15 residues. J gave up 11 bases and V 5 bases, and 14 bases lay outside the gene matches. Germline V gives CDR1 SGHTA, CDR2 FQGNSA. Here the CDR3 DNA reads TGTGCCAGCAGCCGGTCCAGCGGGGGGTCCAAGAGGCAGTATTTT. This gives the protein CASSRSSGGSKRQYF.

The chain couples TRBV7-6 to TRBJ1-1; a possible D gene is TRBD1 (5 bases). V was pared by 5 bases and J by 1 base, with 14 bases between. From germline, CDR1 is SGHVS and CDR2 FNYEAQ. The CDR3 loop spans 15 amino acids. Written as DNA, the CDR3 is TGTGCCAGCAGCGACCGAGGGGAGGCGAACACTGAAGCTTTCTTT. It specifies CASSDRGEANTEAFF. The whole variable domain, remainder taken from reference TRBV7-6 and TRBJ1-1, is GAGVSQSPRYKVTKRGQDVALRCDPISGHVSLYWYRQALGQGPEFLTYFNYEAQQDKSGLPNDRFSAERPEGSISTLTIQRTEQRDSAMYRCASSDRGEANTEAFFGQGTRLTVV.

The chain recombines TRBV5-1 with TRBJ2-7; D is ambiguous. Germline loops: CDR1 SGHRS, CDR2 YFSETQ. V was cut by 7 bases and J by 7 bases, with 6 bases left in between. There are 9 residues in the CDR3. The CDR3: CASRREQYF. Here the CDR3 DNA reads TGCGCCAGCCGGAGAGAGCAGTACTTC.

The rearrangement uses TRBV14 and TRBJ1-1; the D is unclear. The CDR3 covers 12 residues. Looked up from germline, CDR1 is SGHDN and CDR2 is FVKESK. Trimming shortened V by 2 bases and J by 4 bases, and 5 bases separated the two germline ends. The CDR3 sequence is CASSQWGTEAFF. For the CDR3, the DNA is TGTGCCAGCAGCCAATGGGGCACTGAAGCTTTCTTT. Full variable domain (remainder filled in from reference TRBV14 and TRBJ1-1): EAGVTQFPSHSVIEKGQTVTLRCDPISGHDNLYWYRRVMGKEIKFLLHFVKESKQDESGMPNNRFLAERTGGTYSTLKVQPAELEDSGVYFCASSQWGTEAFFGQGTRLTVV.

The rearrangement uses TRBV20-1 and TRBJ1-2; D not certain. Between the trimmed V and J ends, which lost 0 bases and 10 bases, there was a span of 9 bases. This CDR3 has 11 amino acids. Germline V gene sequence: CDR1 DFQATT, CDR2 SNEGSKA (reference sequence). The CDR3 region has the DNA TGCAGTGCTAGAGATAGTGTTTCCTACACCTTC. Translation: CSARDSVSYTF.

V and J are TRBV29-1 and TRBJ1-2, with D possibly being TRBD1 (5 bases). The CDR3 is 12 amino acids. CDR1 SQVTM and CDR2 ANQGSEA come from the germline V gene. The V end was cut by 5 bases, the J end by 3 bases, with 10 bases between. The CDR3 DNA follows: TGCAGCGTTTCAAAGACAGACTATGGCTACACCTTC. It is translated as CSVSKTDYGYTF.

J is TRBJ1-6 and V is TRBV27; D is possibly TRBD1 (5 bases). The CDR3 consists of 14 residues. V lost 5 bases and J lost 9, with 14 bases in between. Per germline, CDR1 MNHEY and CDR2 SMNVEV (reference sequence). CDR3 residues: CASSVLSGGSPLHF. CDR3 coding DNA: TGTGCCAGCAGTGTGCTGAGCGGGGGTTCACCCCTCCACTTT.

J is TRBJ2-7 and V is TRBV7-9, with D possibly TRBD2 on 6 matching bases. The V gene lost 1 base and the J gene lost 4 bases, with 8 bases spanning the gap. Germline CDR1 is SEHNR and CDR2 is FQNEAQ (reference sequence). The CDR3 runs to 13 residues. CDR3 sequence reads: CASSLVGGYEQYF. As DNA, the CDR3 is TGTGCCAGCAGCTTAGTCGGGGGTTACGAGCAGTACTTC. Complete variable domain (other parts from reference TRBV7-9 and TRBJ2-7): DTGVSQNPRHKITKRGQNVTFRCDPISEHNRLYWYRQTLGQGPEFLTYFQNEAQLEKSRLLSDRFSAERPKGSFSTLEIQRTEQGDSAMYLCASSLVGGYEQYFGPGTRLTVT.

The chain carries TRBV9 and TRBJ1-5; possible D gene TRBD1, 6 bases. Germline loops: CDR1 SGDLS, CDR2 YYNGEE. CDR3 length: 22 amino acids. Trimming removed 1 base from V and 0 bases from J, with 29 bases in between. As DNA, the CDR3 is TGTGCCAGCAGCGTACACCCCGTTAAGGGCCGGGGGACACCCTTTAGCAATCAGCCCCAGCATTTT. Translating it yields CASSVHPVKGRGTPFSNQPQHF.

The chain joins TRBV13 to TRBJ1-2; D is unclear. This CDR3 spans 15 amino acids. Germline V gene lookup returns CDR1 PRHDT and CDR2 FYEKMQ (reference sequence). The V gene lost 6 bases and the J gene lost 8 bases, with 22 bases spanning the gap. CDR3 residues: CASRDRTATNWGYTF. Written as DNA, the CDR3 is TGTGCCAGCAGGGATCGGACTGCAACCAACTGGGGCTACACCTTC.

The chain has TRBV4-3 and TRBJ2-7, with D maybe TRBD1 (5 bases). Trimming shortened V by 1 base and J by 4 bases, and 8 bases separated the two germline ends. The CDR3 has 13 residues. Germline V lookup: CDR1 LGHNA, CDR2 YSLEER. The CDR3 DNA is TGCGCCAGCAGCCAAGGGGGCAGTTACGAGCAGTACTTC. Translated, it gives CASSQGGSYEQYF.